These T cell receptor beta chains were read from a single sample in a study. TCRdb fed the 5' RACE reads into MiXCR, producing one record per CDR3 protein. In the table there are approximately 12,000 distinct CDR3 sequences, 40% to 55% of which are singletons. The specimen sequenced was tumor-infiltrating naive CD4+ T cells sorted from the breast tumor. Receptors were obtained from a female donor with breast cancer. CDR3s include the opening cysteine and the closing phenylalanine or tryptophan. The order of the fields is CDR3 length, J gene, clone size, V gene, D gene, CDR3 protein, CDR3 DNA. The D gene is left open where the match is weak. Clone size is shown for a subset of rows, as once, few, many or a class of expanded clone.

>13|TRBJ2-1|NA|TRBV20-1|NA
CSTLGRAYNEQFF
TGCAGTACCCTCGGGAGAGCCTACAATGAGCAGTTCTTC
>17|TRBJ2-1|NA|TRBV6-5|TRBD2
CAGSYYRTSGSYNEQFF
TGTGCCGGCAGTTACTACCGGACTAGCGGGAGTTACAATGAGCAGTTCTTC
>14|TRBJ2-1|NA|TRBV29-1|NA
CSVSGEFNYNEQFF
TGCAGCGTTTCGGGAGAGTTTAACTACAATGAGCAGTTCTTC
>13|TRBJ1-2|NA|TRBV12-3/TRBV12-4|NA
CASSFRTELNYTF
TGTGCCAGCAGTTTCCGGACAGAACTTAACTACACCTTC
>12|TRBJ2-1|few|TRBV4-3|NA
CASSQDRRLQFF
TGCGCCAGCAGCCAAGATAGAAGATTGCAGTTCTTC
>17|TRBJ2-3|few|TRBV24-1|NA
CATSDLQGPGGTDTQYF
TGTGCCACCAGTGATTTACAGGGACCGGGGGGCACAGATACGCAGTATTTT
>15|TRBJ2-1|once|TRBV20-1|NA
CSASLVADRSDEQFF
TGCAGTGCTAGCCTCGTCGCGGACCGGAGCGATGAGCAGTTCTTC
>13|TRBJ2-1|NA|TRBV7-3|NA
CASSLTGYNEQFF
TGTGCCAGCAGCTTAACGGGATACAATGAGCAGTTCTTC
>13|TRBJ1-2|NA|TRBV9|TRBD1
CASSTTGSDGYTF
TGTGCCAGCAGCACGACAGGGTCGGATGGCTACACCTTC
>15|TRBJ2-2|NA|TRBV5-6|NA
CASSLEEIPTGELFF
TGTGCCAGCAGCTTGGAGGAGATTCCCACCGGGGAGCTGTTTTTT
>14|TRBJ2-1|few|TRBV4-3|TRBD2
CASSYRLADNEQFF
TGCGCCAGCAGTTACAGACTAGCCGACAATGAGCAGTTCTTC
>13|TRBJ2-3|NA|TRBV20-1|TRBD2
CSAKLAGTDTQYF
TGCAGTGCCAAACTAGCGGGCACAGATACGCAGTATTTT
>15|TRBJ2-3|once|TRBV9|NA
CASSVAGTSTDTQYF
TGTGCCAGCAGCGTAGCGGGGACTAGCACAGATACGCAGTATTTT
>15|TRBJ2-5|NA|TRBV24-1|TRBD1
CATSDTGGASETQYF
TGTGCCACCAGTGATACAGGGGGCGCGTCAGAGACCCAGTACTTC
>18|TRBJ2-7|NA|TRBV25-1|NA
CASRGPQGDNRTPYEQYF
TGTGCCAGCAGGGGCCCTCAGGGAGATAACAGAACTCCCTACGAGCAGTACTTC
>15|TRBJ2-7|NA|TRBV27|NA
CASSFTPAEQYEQYF
TGTGCCAGCAGTTTCACCCCCGCGGAGCAGTACGAGCAGTACTTC
>14|TRBJ2-1|NA|TRBV6-6|NA
CASTIATKRYEQFF
TGTGCCAGCACCATAGCCACAAAACGGTATGAGCAGTTCTTC
>14|TRBJ1-2|NA|TRBV12-3/TRBV12-4|NA
CASNFRGSNYGYTF
TGTGCCAGCAATTTCAGAGGATCGAACTATGGCTACACCTTC
>14|TRBJ1-4|NA|TRBV20-1|NA
CSVREETTNEKLFF
TGCAGTGTCCGAGAGGAGACAACTAATGAAAAACTGTTTTTT
>15|TRBJ1-5|NA|TRBV6-1|NA
CASSEDDRNNQPQHF
TGTGCCAGCAGTGAAGATGACAGGAACAATCAGCCCCAGCATTTT
>15|TRBJ1-2|NA|TRBV20-1|NA
CSAREVERGDYGYTF
TGCAGTGCTAGAGAAGTGGAAAGGGGGGACTATGGCTACACCTTC
>14|TRBJ2-1|NA|TRBV7-6|NA
CASSLRGGGGEQFF
TGTGCCAGCAGCTTAAGGGGGGGTGGTGGTGAGCAGTTCTTC
>15|TRBJ2-1|NA|TRBV12-3/TRBV12-4|NA
CASSPEDDRSNEQFF
TGTGCCAGCAGCCCGGAAGACGATAGGTCCAATGAGCAGTTCTTC
>15|TRBJ2-7|few|TRBV5-1|NA
CASSLAAGSGFEQYF
TGCGCCAGCAGCTTGGCAGCTGGCTCAGGGTTCGAGCAGTACTTC
>12|TRBJ2-3|NA|TRBV20-1|NA
CSAPENSDTQYF
TGCAGTGCGCCCGAGAATTCAGATACGCAGTATTTT
>15|TRBJ2-1|few|TRBV4-3|TRBD2
CASSQFSGGHNEQFF
TGCGCCAGCAGCCAATTCAGCGGGGGTCACAATGAGCAGTTCTTC
>15|TRBJ2-1|few|TRBV7-2|NA
CASNPGGGAVDEQFF
TGTGCCAGCAACCCCGGAGGGGGCGCGGTCGATGAGCAGTTCTTC
>13|TRBJ2-1|medium-sized|TRBV20-1|NA
CSARALAYNEQFF
TGCAGTGCTAGGGCGCTAGCCTACAATGAGCAGTTCTTC
>13|TRBJ2-2|once|TRBV7-9|TRBD1
CASSLQGRGELFF
TGTGCCAGCAGCCTACAGGGGCGCGGGGAGCTGTTTTTT
>12|TRBJ1-1|NA|TRBV12-3/TRBV12-4|NA
CASSSKKTEAFF
TGTGCCAGCAGTTCGAAGAAAACTGAAGCTTTCTTT
>13|TRBJ1-6|once|TRBV6-2/TRBV6-3|NA
CALSGMRDSPLHF
TGTGCCCTCAGCGGTATGAGGGATTCACCCCTCCACTTT
>13|TRBJ1-2|few|TRBV6-2/TRBV6-3|NA
CAGSLTEHYGYTF
TGTGCCGGCTCCCTGACAGAACACTATGGCTACACCTTC
>16|TRBJ1-4|NA|TRBV7-2|TRBD1
CASSAGTATTNEKLFF
TGTGCCAGCAGCGCCGGGACAGCGACAACTAATGAAAAACTGTTTTTT
>13|TRBJ1-2|few|TRBV20-1|NA
CSARDYLGDGYTF
TGCAGTGCTAGAGATTATTTGGGGGATGGCTACACCTTC
>12|TRBJ1-2|once|TRBV20-1|NA
CSATGHTYGYTF
TGCAGTGCTACCGGACATACCTATGGCTACACCTTC
>15|TRBJ2-7|NA|TRBV12-3/TRBV12-4|NA
CASSLAGPASYEQYF
TGTGCCAGCAGTTTAGCGGGCCCGGCCTCCTACGAGCAGTACTTC
>16|TRBJ2-5|NA|TRBV5-6|TRBD1
CASSRIDRVYQETQYF
TGTGCCAGCAGCCGAATCGACAGGGTGTACCAAGAGACCCAGTACTTC
>17|TRBJ2-1|few|TRBV6-6|TRBD2
CASSSQPAGTSGNEQFF
TGTGCCAGCAGTTCGCAACCAGCTGGGACTAGCGGGAATGAGCAGTTCTTC
>15|TRBJ1-1|once|TRBV5-1|NA
CASSLDRPMNTEASF
TGCGCCAGCAGCTTGGACAGACCCATGAACACGGAAGCTTCCTTT
>14|TRBJ1-5|NA|TRBV6-6|NA
CASSYRGSHQPQHF
TGTGCCAGCAGTTACCGTGGCTCGCATCAGCCCCAGCATTTT
>14|TRBJ2-7|NA|TRBV6-5|NA
CASSYGRSRYEQYF
TGTGCCAGCAGTTACGGCAGGTCTAGGTACGAGCAGTACTTC
>14|TRBJ1-5|NA|TRBV4-3|NA
CASSQGYSNQPQHF
TGCGCCAGCAGCCAAGGGTATAGCAATCAGCCCCAGCATTTT
>14|TRBJ1-2|NA|TRBV5-1|TRBD1
CASSLTGQNYGYTF
TGCGCCAGCAGCTTAACGGGACAGAACTATGGCTACACCTTC
>16|TRBJ2-5|NA|TRBV7-2|NA
CASSLEAASGGGTQYF
TGTGCCAGCAGCTTAGAGGCGGCATCGGGGGGCGGGACCCAGTACTTC
>16|TRBJ1-1|few|TRBV20-1|NA
CSARSPNRAMNTEAFF
TGCAGTGCTAGATCCCCTAACAGGGCAATGAACACTGAAGCTTTCTTT